This TCR beta chain was captured in a study of blood T cell repertoires in COVID-19. Profiled with immunoSEQ multiplex PCR; TCRdb holds only in-frame clones, not every one. The table lists 250,000 to 300,000 clones, 86% of them singletons. Germline CDR1 SGHVS, CDR2 FNYEAQ. V lost 5 bases and J lost 3, with 14 bases in between. CDR3 size: 16 residues. This receptor was taken from a woman aged 25 to 39 with active or convalescent COVID-19. Sample: peripheral blood. J is TRBJ1-6 and V is TRBV7-6, with D perhaps matching TRBD1 (6 bases). CDR3: CASSITPGHYNSPLHF. Here the CDR3 DNA reads TGTGCCAGCAGCATTACCCCGGGACACTATAATTCACCCCTCCACTTT.